These 2 T cell receptor beta chains share one sample of origin, sequenced in a study of T cell repertoires in cytomegalovirus infection (dated by TCRdb to about 2019). TCRdb records Illumina HiSeq 1500 as the sequencer. TCRdb reanalyzed the raw reads on its own, using fastp at Q25 for trimming and MiXCR for clone calling, and kept in-frame beta chains. CDR3 protein sequences are deduplicated, and each keeps its most common genes and DNA. The sample profile shows about 320,000 distinct CDR3 sequences; 9.5% of them were found once. The ten largest clonotypes hold about 4.5% of the sample. Sequencing was carried out using PBMCs. The receptors come from a human donor in good health (CMV status not recorded). Some clones in this sample may be carry-over from other donors' samples.

This clonotype appeared a single time. J is TRBJ2-7 and V is TRBV24-1, with unresolved D. The germline V and J ends were trimmed by 3 bases and 5 bases, with 10 bases remaining between them. The CDR3 extends over 13 amino acids. Germline V gives CDR1 KGHDR, CDR2 SFDVKD. Written as DNA, the CDR3 is TGTGCCACCAGTGATCCCGGTTTCGACGAGCAGTACTTC. Its protein product is CATSDPGFDEQYF.

The chain couples TRBV7-6 to TRBJ2-7; 8 nucleotides line up with TRBD2. Germline loops: CDR1 SGHVS, CDR2 FNYEAQ. V shed 0 bases, J shed 5 bases, and the junction held 9 bases outside the gene matches. The CDR3 length is 16 residues. CDR3 protein: CASSLATGARGDEQYF. CDR3 sequence (DNA): TGTGCCAGCAGCTTAGCGACGGGGGCGCGGGGGGACGAGCAGTACTTC.